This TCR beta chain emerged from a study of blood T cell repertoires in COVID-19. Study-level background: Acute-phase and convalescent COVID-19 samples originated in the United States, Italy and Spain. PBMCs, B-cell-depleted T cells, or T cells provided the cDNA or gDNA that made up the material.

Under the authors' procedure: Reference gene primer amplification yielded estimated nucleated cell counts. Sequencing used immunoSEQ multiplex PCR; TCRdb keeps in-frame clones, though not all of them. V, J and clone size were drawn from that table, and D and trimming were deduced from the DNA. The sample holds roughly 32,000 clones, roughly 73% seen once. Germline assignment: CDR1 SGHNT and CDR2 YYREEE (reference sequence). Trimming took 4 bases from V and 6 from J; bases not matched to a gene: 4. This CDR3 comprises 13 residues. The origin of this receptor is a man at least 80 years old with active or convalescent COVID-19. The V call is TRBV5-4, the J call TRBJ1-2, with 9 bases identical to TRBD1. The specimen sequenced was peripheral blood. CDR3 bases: TGTGCCAGCAGCACCGGGGACAGGGATGGCTACACCTTC. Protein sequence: CASSTGDRDGYTF. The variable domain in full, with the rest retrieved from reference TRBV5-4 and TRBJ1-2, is ETGVTQSPTHLIKTRGQQVTLRCSSQSGHNTVSWYQQALGQGPQFIFQYYREEENGRGNFPPRFSGLQFPNYSSELNVNALELDDSALYLCASSTGDRDGYTFGSGTRLTVV.